Shown below are 13 T cell receptor beta chains from a single sample sequenced in a study of blood T cell repertoires in COVID-19. Only in-frame clones appear in the TCRdb table, and some are missing; sequencing was by immunoSEQ multiplex PCR. The sample lists some 310,000 clones, over 85% occurring once. The sequencing input was PBMCs or T cells enriched from blood (not recorded which). The receptors shown here come from a woman in her twenties or thirties who had recovered from COVID-19.

V gene TRBV4-1 combines with J gene TRBJ2-7; maybe TRBD1 (6 bases). This CDR3 contains 16 residues. The V end lost 1 base, the J end lost 4 bases, and 17 bases lay between the germline ends. Germline V lookup: CDR1 MGHRA, CDR2 YSYEKL. The CDR3 sequence is CASSQGPQGLKYEQYF. CDR3 in DNA: TGCGCCAGCAGCCAAGGGCCCCAGGGGTTGAAGTACGAGCAGTACTTC.

The rearrangement uses TRBV5-6 and TRBJ2-5; TRBD1 is a possible D gene (6 bases). Trimming took 4 bases from V and 4 from J, leaving 14 bases between them. This CDR3 has 14 residues. Germline-derived CDR1 and CDR2 are SGHDT and YYEEEE. The chain's CDR3 is CASSQSPGAETQYF. CDR3 coding DNA: TGTGCCAGCAGCCAAAGCCCAGGGGCAGAGACCCAGTACTTC. The variable domain in full, with the rest retrieved from reference TRBV5-6 and TRBJ2-5, is DAGVTQSPTHLIKTRGQQVTLRCSPKSGHDTVSWYQQALGQGPQFIFQYYEEEERQRGNFPDRFSGHQFPNYSSELNVNALLLGDSALYLCASSQSPGAETQYFGPGTRLLVL.

The chain is built from TRBV3-1 (or the pseudogene TRBV3-2) and TRBJ2-7; 7 positions agree with TRBD1. Per the germline V gene, CDR1 is LGHDT and CDR2 is YNNKEL (reference sequence). The CDR3 has 13 residues. V lost 6 bases and J lost 4; bases outside the gene matches: 6. As DNA, the CDR3 is TGTGCCAGCAGTTCCGGGACAGAATACGAGCAGTACTTC. Protein: CASSSGTEYEQYF.

V gene TRBV30 combines with J gene TRBJ1-5; weak D call: TRBD1 (6 bases). From germline, CDR1 is GTSNPN and CDR2 SVGIG (reference sequence). The CDR3 runs 13 residues. Trimming cost V 5 bases and J 7 bases, with 15 bases left between them. CDR3 nucleotide sequence: TGTGCCTGGGCCCGACAGGACAAACAGCCCCAGCATTTT. Translation gives CAWARQDKQPQHF.

The J gene is TRBJ2-7, the V gene TRBV5-1, with TRBD2 matching over 10 bases. Germline V lookup: CDR1 SGHRS, CDR2 YFSETQ. CDR3 length: 15 amino acids. V lost 2 bases, J lost 7 bases, and 9 bases stayed unmatched. CDR3 amino acids: CASSFLAGEEFEQYF. CDR3 nucleotides: TGCGCCAGCAGCTTCCTAGCGGGAGAGGAATTTGAGCAGTACTTC.

This chain connects TRBV29-1 to TRBJ1-2, with 9 bases fitting TRBD1. Germline trimming cut 3 bases from V and 7 bases from J; bases unmatched to any gene: 6. This CDR3 spans 13 amino acids. Germline lookup yields CDR1 SQVTM and CDR2 ANQGSEA. The CDR3 nucleotides read TGCAGCGTTGACTCCGGGACAGGGACTGGCTACACCTTC. Residues: CSVDSGTGTGYTF.

This clone was detected once. The rearrangement links TRBV27 to TRBJ2-7, with TRBD2 matching over 10 bases. This CDR3 has 14 amino acids. Germline V gene sequence: CDR1 MNHEY, CDR2 SMNVEV (reference sequence). The ends lost 6 bases at V and 3 bases at J; junction bases unmatched: 5. DNA for the CDR3: TGTGCCAGCAGGTCTAGCGGGAGCGGCTACGAGCAGTACTTC. Its translation: CASRSSGSGYEQYF.

In this sample, this clone turned up once. The gene calls are TRBV18 and TRBJ1-2; D is undetermined. The CDR3 covers 13 residues. Germline CDR1 KGHSH, CDR2 LQKENI. Trimming stripped 6 bases from V and 4 bases from J, with 12 bases between. CDR3 DNA: TGTGCCAGCTCCCCGGGAGACGGCTATGGCTACACCTTC. This translates into CASSPGDGYGYTF.

This clone showed up just once. The genes are TRBV7-8 and TRBJ1-1; TRBD1 agrees at 7 bases. The CDR3 extends over 16 amino acids. The V gene's germline CDR1 is SGHVS and CDR2 FQNEAQ. Germline trimming cut 2 bases from V and 8 bases from J; bases unmatched to any gene: 14. The CDR3 bases are TGTGCCAGCAGCTTATTGGGACAGCCTTTTGGGCTCGAAGCTTTCTTT. The encoded protein is CASSLLGQPFGLEAFF.

This clone appeared a few times. This CDR3 reads CASARGGSFINEQFF. The CDR3 DNA follows: TGTGCCAGCGCCAGGGGCGGGAGCTTTATAAATGAGCAGTTCTTC. The chain is built from TRBV13 and TRBJ2-1, with a possible D match to TRBD2 (7 bases). Looked up from germline, CDR1 is PRHDT and CDR2 is FYEKMQ (reference sequence). The CDR3 contains 15 residues. The germline V and J ends were trimmed by 8 bases and 7 bases, with 21 bases remaining between them. Full variable domain (rest looked up from reference TRBV13 and TRBJ2-1): AAGVIQSPRHLIKEKRETATLKCYPIPRHDTVYWYQQGPGQDPQFLISFYEKMQSDKGSIPDRFSAQQFSDYHSELNMSSLELGDSALYFCASARGGSFINEQFFGPGTRLTVL.

The chain combines TRBV27 with TRBJ1-1; no clear D. In germline, CDR1 is MNHEY, CDR2 SMNVEV (reference sequence). The V and J ends lost 7 bases and 5 bases respectively, with 14 bases between them. This CDR3 region has 13 residues. CDR3 protein: CASISPGRTEAFF. Here the CDR3 DNA reads TGTGCCAGCATCTCCCCGGGGAGGACTGAAGCTTTCTTT.

The gene calls are TRBV4-3 and TRBJ1-3, with D perhaps matching TRBD1 (6 bases). The V and J ends lost 0 bases and 0 bases respectively, with 21 bases between them. There are 20 residues in the CDR3. The V gene's germline CDR1 is LGHNA and CDR2 YSLEER. The DNA for the CDR3 is TGCGCCAGCAGCCAAGATCGAGAAGGGGGTCCATATAGCTCTGGAAACACCATATATTTT. Residues: CASSQDREGGPYSSGNTIYF.

This clone was detected a few times. This chain joins TRBV28 and TRBJ2-7; possibly TRBD2 for D (6 bases). This CDR3 region has 15 residues. Between the trimmed V and J ends, which lost 6 bases and 2 bases, there was a span of 17 bases. Looked up from germline, CDR1 is MDHEN and CDR2 is SYDVKM. The chain's CDR3 is CASSRLANDPYEQYF. In DNA, the CDR3 is TGTGCCAGCAGCCGTCTAGCGAATGACCCCTACGAGCAGTACTTC. Supplemented by reference TRBV28 and TRBJ2-7, the full variable domain reads DVKVTQSSRYLVKRTGEKVFLECVQDMDHENMFWYRQDPGLGLRLIYFSYDVKMKEKGDIPEGYSVSREKKERFSLILESASTNQTSMYLCASSRLANDPYEQYFGPGTRLTVT.